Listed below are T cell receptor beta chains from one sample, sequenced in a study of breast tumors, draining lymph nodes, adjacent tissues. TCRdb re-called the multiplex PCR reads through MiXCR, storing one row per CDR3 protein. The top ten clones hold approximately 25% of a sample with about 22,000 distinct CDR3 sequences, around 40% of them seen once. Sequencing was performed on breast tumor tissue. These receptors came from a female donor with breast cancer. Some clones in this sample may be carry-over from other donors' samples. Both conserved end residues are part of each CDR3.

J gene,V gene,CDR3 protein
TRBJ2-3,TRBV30,CAWSRGLNTQYF
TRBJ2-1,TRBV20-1,CSARILVNEQFF
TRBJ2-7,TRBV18,CASSPQGGTQYF
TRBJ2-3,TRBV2,CASSSQRRTGTTQYF
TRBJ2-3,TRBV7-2,CASSFLGHQTDTQYF
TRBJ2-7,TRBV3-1,CASSQVSGTHEQYF
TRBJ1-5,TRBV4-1,CASSQQPGQRLLGPQHF
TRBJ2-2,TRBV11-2,CASSWDRTGTSGGAYTGELFF
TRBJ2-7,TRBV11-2,CASRGGNYEQYF
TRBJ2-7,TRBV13,CASSLFGGGSYEQYF
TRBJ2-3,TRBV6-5,CASTPWESGTDTQYF
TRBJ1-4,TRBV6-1,CASVKLRGGMDSEKLFF
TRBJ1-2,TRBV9,CASSVNRARFILRPYGYTF
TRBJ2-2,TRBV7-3,CASSVPAPFDTGELFF
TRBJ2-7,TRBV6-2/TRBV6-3,CASSQRASSYEQYF
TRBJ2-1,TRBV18,CASSRQGENEQFF